This TCR beta chain stems from a study of regulatory T cells in long-lasting Graves disease (dated by TCRdb to about 2021). Context from the whole study: Patients with newly diagnosed Graves' disease had been on antithyroid drugs for under 3 months. Peripheral blood TCR sequencing and RNA sequencing compared persistent Graves' disease patients with newly diagnosed Graves' disease patients. The study was registered as a clinical trial and conducted in China. A total of about 35 samples underwent TCR sequencing, from roughly 13 patients with persistent Graves' disease and approximately 20 patients with newly diagnosed Graves' disease. General findings and caveats noted by the study authors: Persistent Graves' disease patients showed lower TCR Shannon entropy and fewer highly expanded clones than newly diagnosed patients, suggesting clonal expansion. Persistent disease showed preferential use of TRBV28, TRBJ1-2 and TRBJ2-5, whereas newly diagnosed disease favored TRBV20-1 and TRBJ2-1. A larger number of public clonotypes was shared among persistent patients (more than 2,500) than among newly diagnosed patients (more than 850). The authors noted that the small sample size was a limitation that may lower accuracy. Sequencing and analysis were restricted to the TCR beta chain. Peripheral blood alone was examined, since thyroid tissue, which constituted the primary lesion, could not be accessed.

V lost 5 bases and J lost 3 bases, and the count of bases not matched to a germline gene is 8. From its cysteine to its phenylalanine, the CDR3 spans 15 amino acids. The CDR3 DNA has 45 bases and is translated from base 1. From the germline V gene, CDR1 is SGHAT and CDR2 is FQNNGV. The library relied on multiplex PCR. This sample was sequenced with an Illumina HiSeq 4000. To build TCR beta libraries, CDR3 regions were amplified by Arm-PCR using iRepertoire HTBI primers. Gel purification was performed on PCR products prior to sequencing. In the paper's pipeline: A total of 62 TRBV and approximately 13 TRBJ segments were identified across samples and were used for gene usage analysis of CDR3 amino acid clonotypes. Filtered high-quality paired reads were merged into contigs using COPE and FqMerger. Contigs were aligned with BLAST to IMGT TRBV, TRBD and TRBJ reference genes, and CDR3 was defined per IMGT. Highly expanded clones were defined as clonotypes with a frequency above 0.1%. Shannon entropy was used to measure repertoire diversity, and the Gini coefficient was used to measure V-J evenness. A clonotype was considered public if more than one individual shared it. TCRdb applied fastp at Q25 and MiXCR to the public reads, then kept only in-frame beta chains. Rows matching on CDR3 protein sequence are summarized as one entry with the most common DNA and genes. TCRdb's processing, not the study's, gives the V and J calls here. The sample contains 400,000 to 450,000 distinct CDR3 sequences, around 15% of them found a single time. The ten most abundant clones make up around a tenth of the sample.

The time point label, read with the paper, signifies: newly diagnosed GD, antithyroid drugs for less than 3 months. RNA was extracted from PBMCs in TRIzol for both TCR sequencing and RNA sequencing. Graves' disease was diagnosed according to American Thyroid Association guidelines. Patients for the study were recruited at an endocrinology department in Xi'an, China. From each patient, about 9.7 milliliters of peripheral blood was collected into an EDTA anticoagulant tube. Ficoll Paque Plus density gradient separation was used to isolate PBMCs, and no further T cell sorting was performed. An Agilent 2100 Bioanalyzer and agarose gel were used to check RNA quality, and a NanoDrop 2000 was used to measure RNA concentration. This clonotype has ten or more counts. Its target antigen remains unknown. Base qualities are missing; no much larger clone stands one base away. These data are also associated with another study on T cells in Graves' hyperthyroidism and ophthalmopathy. The second study's paper adds: A patient counted as having stable Graves' hyperthyroidism if no progression to ophthalmopathy occurred over 18 months of follow-up. The hyperthyroidism patients were between 18 and 65 years old and newly diagnosed, with a disease duration of less than 2 months. Patients with uncontrolled infections, other autoimmune diseases, pregnancy or lactation were excluded. Diagnoses relied on clinical symptoms, serum thyroxine and TRAb, thyroid ultrasound and orbital computed tomography. A first-round RT-PCR of the TCR CDR3 used the HTBI primer set with the Qiagen OneStep RT-PCR kit. Most expanded thyroid clonotypes (frequency above 0.001) were also detected in blood, suggesting blood repertoires may reflect thyroid immune responses. Ophthalmopathy was separated from stable hyperthyroidism by a 13 V-J signature model, with approximately 90% sensitivity and about 81% specificity obtained in cross-validation and 80%/75% obtained in testing. During validation, the model predicted progression to ophthalmopathy a median of about 5.9 months ahead of onset, with almost 71% sensitivity and more than 72% specificity. TCR V-J signatures able to tell the groups apart were searched for in a discovery cohort of 100 patients, of whom more than 40 had Graves' ophthalmopathy and around 58 had stable Graves' hyperthyroidism. Whether ophthalmopathy could be predicted prospectively was tested in an independent validation cohort made up of about 20 hyperthyroidism patients plus 17 patients who later progressed to ophthalmopathy. The approximately 100 discovery patients were randomly divided into training and test sets at a 7:3 ratio. In roughly six Graves' hyperthyroidism patients, the study also compared T-cell repertoires from thyroid tissue with T-cell repertoires from blood. Following sampling, methimazole starting at 30 mg daily was given to hyperthyroidism patients, and high-dose intravenous methylprednisolone was given to ophthalmopathy patients. Libraries were constructed in a second round of multiplex PCR, after which size selection and purification were performed. Libraries were sequenced paired-end with 100 bp reads on an Illumina HiSeq2000. SOAPnuke was used to process the raw data, with reads discarded if the reads contained adapters or uncalled bases, had a mean Phred below 15, or lacked an exact constant-primer or identifier match. High-quality paired reads were merged with COPE v1.2.5, and unique nucleotide sequences were defined as clonotypes. MiTCR v1.1 was used to align the clonotypes against IMGT TRBV, TRBD and TRBJ reference segments. Analysis was restricted to V-J combinations with a frequency above 0.0001, which covered about 99% of repertoires. A TCS score was defined as the ratio of F50 (clonal expansion) to E x V (chaos), with BLOSUM62-based TCRdist applied between CDR3 peptides within each V-J. Welch's t-statistics and random forest reduced roughly 500 V-J features to about 13, which were used in a naive Bayes classifier (R e1071). Sample size was not statistically predetermined, and investigators were not blinded to group allocation. The paper describes TCR Vbeta CDR3 sequencing of more than 120 peripheral blood samples, made up of some 42 ophthalmopathy patients, 70 to 75 hyperthyroidism patients and some 17 progressor patients.

Sequenced here: peripheral blood mononuclear cells (PBMCs), sampled at new diagnosis, from a patient treated with antithyroid drugs. The chain is encoded by TRBV11-2 joined to TRBJ1-2; a stretch of 8 junction bases matches TRBD1. The source of this sequence is a woman aged 30 to 39 with Graves disease. Donor details come from another sample of the same person, matched by shared clones. Here the CDR3 is given as CASSPRQGKDYGYTF. The nucleotide sequence is TGTGCCAGCAGCCCGAGACAGGGGAAAGACTATGGCTACACCTTC.